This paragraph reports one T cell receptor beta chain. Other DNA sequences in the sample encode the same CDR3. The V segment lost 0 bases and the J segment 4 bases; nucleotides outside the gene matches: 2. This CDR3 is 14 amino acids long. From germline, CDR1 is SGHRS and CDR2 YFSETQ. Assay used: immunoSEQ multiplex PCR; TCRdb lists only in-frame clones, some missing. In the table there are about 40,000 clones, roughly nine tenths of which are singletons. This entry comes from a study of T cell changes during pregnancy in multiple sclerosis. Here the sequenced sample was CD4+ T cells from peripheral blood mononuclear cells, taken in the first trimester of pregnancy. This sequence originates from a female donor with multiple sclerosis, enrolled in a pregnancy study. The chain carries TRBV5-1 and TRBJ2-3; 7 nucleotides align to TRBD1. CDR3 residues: CASSLGQGADTQYF. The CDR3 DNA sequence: TGCGCCAGCAGCTTGGGGCAGGGGGCAGATACGCAGTATTTT.